The clone carrying this T cell receptor beta chain has a handful of counts. Its target is unknown. The source of the sample is a study of blood T cells in healthy people across ages. Turning to the study itself: Per every two T cells, about one barcoded beta molecule was captured by template switching. Study-level points and caveats: Reliance upon unsorted PBMCs precluded definitive naive versus antigen-experienced comparison.

This CDR3 comprises 15 residues. Germline V gene sequence: CDR1 SQVTM, CDR2 ANQGSEA. V was clipped by 4 bases and J by 3 bases, with 19 bases between them. Sample-barcoded 5' priming and a J-beta primer mix drove a second PCR of 7 to 11 cycles. Each cDNA was tagged by a template-switch adaptor containing 12 random nucleotides. Each sample provided no less than 3 million CDR3-containing paired-end reads. TCRdb independently ran MiXCR on the 5' RACE reads; one entry per CDR3 protein. The profile shows under 2 million distinct CDR3 sequences, 30% to 40% of them singletons. The sequenced sample consisted of blood. The clonotype originates from a woman aged 25-40 years in good health. The rearrangement joins TRBV29-1 to TRBJ2-7; D is possibly TRBD2 (5 bases). CDR3 region: CSVGVADRGRYEQYF. For the CDR3, the DNA is TGCAGCGTTGGGGTGGCAGATCGGGGTCGCTACGAGCAGTACTTC.